These T cell receptor beta chains were read from a single sample in a study of CD8 T cells in ankylosing spondylitis. Using its own MiXCR run on the 5' RACE reads, TCRdb lists one record per CDR3 protein. The sample yields fewer than 250,000 distinct CDR3 sequences, more than 9% seen once. Input material: blood, either unsorted or a sorted T cell fraction (not recorded which). The receptors shown here come from a male donor with ankylosing spondylitis or in good health (not recorded which). CDR3s include the opening cysteine and the closing phenylalanine or tryptophan. A D gene is named only where the DNA matches it firmly. Clone size is given for some rows only: seen once, a few or many times, or a class if the clone is expanded.

clone_size	j_call	d_call	v_call	cdr3_aa	cdr3_nt
-	TRBJ1-1	-	TRBV20-1	CSALERRQANRDTEAFF	TGCAGTGCTTTAGAGAGGCGTCAGGCAAACAGGGACACTGAAGCTTTCTTT
many	TRBJ2-7	-	TRBV5-1	CASSPTGDAYEQYF	TGCGCCAGCAGCCCAACCGGGGACGCCTACGAGCAGTACTTC
-	TRBJ2-7	-	TRBV3-1	CASSRGNAEQYF	TGTGCCAGCAGCCGGGGTAACGCCGAGCAGTACTTC
many	TRBJ1-1	-	TRBV6-2/TRBV6-3	CASSLRTVNTEAFF	TGTGCCAGCAGTTTACGGACAGTGAACACTGAAGCTTTCTTT
many	TRBJ2-7	-	TRBV6-5	CASSYSDGYEQYF	TGTGCCAGCAGTTACTCGGACGGTTACGAGCAGTACTTC
-	TRBJ1-2	TRBD1	TRBV30	CAWSGQGYYGYTF	TGTGCCTGGAGTGGACAGGGTTACTATGGCTACACCTTC
-	TRBJ2-2	-	TRBV6-1	CASSSYFPRAGELFF	TGTGCCAGCAGCAGCTACTTTCCCCGTGCCGGGGAGCTGTTTTTT
many	TRBJ2-5	-	TRBV3-1	CASSSSALQETQYF	TGTGCCAGCAGCTCCTCCGCACTTCAAGAGACCCAGTACTTC
many	TRBJ1-5	-	TRBV20-1	CSAREGSHNQPQHF	TGCAGTGCTAGAGAGGGAAGTCACAATCAGCCCCAGCATTTT
-	TRBJ1-5	-	TRBV10-3	CAITSGLGQPQHF	TGTGCCATCACGAGTGGGTTAGGTCAGCCCCAGCATTTT
few	TRBJ1-2	-	TRBV5-6	CASSFYGARLNYGYTF	TGTGCCAGCAGCTTTTATGGGGCCCGACTGAACTATGGCTACACCTTC
many	TRBJ2-1	TRBD2	TRBV7-2	CASSPGLAVPIENEQFF	TGTGCCAGCAGCCCGGGACTAGCGGTCCCGATAGAGAATGAGCAGTTCTTC
many	TRBJ2-7	-	TRBV12-3/TRBV12-4	CASSFGVNEQYF	TGTGCCAGCAGTTTCGGCGTGAACGAGCAGTACTTC
many	TRBJ2-5	-	TRBV29-1	CSVMPIAETQYF	TGCAGTGTTATGCCTATAGCGGAGACCCAGTACTTC
many	TRBJ2-5	-	TRBV7-2	CASSQPFQGLQETQYF	TGTGCCAGCAGCCAGCCTTTTCAGGGCCTCCAAGAGACCCAGTACTTC
many	TRBJ1-2	-	TRBV4-1	CASSESANYGYTF	TGCGCCAGCAGCGAGAGTGCTAACTATGGCTACACCTTC
many	TRBJ2-1	TRBD1	TRBV6-1	CASRPGGGLKKHEQFF	TGTGCCAGCAGGCCAGGGGGTGGGCTTAAGAAACATGAGCAGTTCTTC
many	TRBJ2-5	-	TRBV28	CASSFLTAKETQYF	TGTGCCAGCAGTTTTTTGACAGCGAAAGAGACCCAGTACTTC
many	TRBJ2-5	-	TRBV29-1	CSVEVGGIGTQYF	TGCAGCGTTGAAGTTGGGGGTATAGGGACCCAGTACTTC
many	TRBJ1-1	-	TRBV29-1	CSRGPQKLNTEAFF	TGCAGTAGGGGACCGCAGAAATTGAACACTGAAGCTTTCTTT